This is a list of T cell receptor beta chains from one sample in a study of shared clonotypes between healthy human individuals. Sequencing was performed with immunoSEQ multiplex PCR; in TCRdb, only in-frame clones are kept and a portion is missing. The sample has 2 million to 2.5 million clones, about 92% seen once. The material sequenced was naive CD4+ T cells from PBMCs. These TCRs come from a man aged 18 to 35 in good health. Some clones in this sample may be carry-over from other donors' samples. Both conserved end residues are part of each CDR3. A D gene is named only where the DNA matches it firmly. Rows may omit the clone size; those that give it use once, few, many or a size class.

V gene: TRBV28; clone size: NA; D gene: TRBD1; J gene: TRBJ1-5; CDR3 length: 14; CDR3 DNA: TGTGCCAGCAGTCCCGGGACAGGTCTGTTGGCCCAGCATTTT; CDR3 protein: CASSPGTGLLAQHF
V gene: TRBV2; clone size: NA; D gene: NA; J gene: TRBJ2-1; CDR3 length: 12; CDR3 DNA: TGTGCCAGCAGTGACAGGCCTAATGAGCAGTTCTTC; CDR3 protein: CASSDRPNEQFF
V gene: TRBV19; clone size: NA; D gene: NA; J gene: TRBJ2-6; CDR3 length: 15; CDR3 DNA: TGTGCCAGTACCCCCCTTGGCTCTGGGGCCAACGTCCTGACTTTC; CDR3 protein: CASTPLGSGANVLTF
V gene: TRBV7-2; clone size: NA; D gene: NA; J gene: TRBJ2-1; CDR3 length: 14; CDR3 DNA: TGTGCCAGCAGCTTAAACAGGCCCTACAATGAGCAGTTCTTC; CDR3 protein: CASSLNRPYNEQFF
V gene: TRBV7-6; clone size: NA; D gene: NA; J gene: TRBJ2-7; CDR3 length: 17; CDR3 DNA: TGTGCCAGCAGCTTAGCTCCCTTAGCGGCTAGCTCCTACGAGCAGTACTTC; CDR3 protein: CASSLAPLAASSYEQYF
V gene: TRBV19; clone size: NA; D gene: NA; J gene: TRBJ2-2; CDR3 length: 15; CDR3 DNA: TGTGCCAGTAGTCTCACTTCAGGGGACACCGGGGAGCTGTTTTTT; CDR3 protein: CASSLTSGDTGELFF
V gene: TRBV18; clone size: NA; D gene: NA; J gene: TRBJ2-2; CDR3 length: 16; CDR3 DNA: TGTGCCAGCTCACCACTGACAGGACTGAACACCGGGGAGCTGTTTTTT; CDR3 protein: CASSPLTGLNTGELFF
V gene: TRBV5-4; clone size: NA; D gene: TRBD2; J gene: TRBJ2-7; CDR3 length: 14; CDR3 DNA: TGTGCCAGCAGCCCCAGCGGGAGGGCCTACGAGCAGTACTTC; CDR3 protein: CASSPSGRAYEQYF
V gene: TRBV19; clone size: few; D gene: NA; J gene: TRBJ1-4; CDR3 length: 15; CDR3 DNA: TGTGCCAGTAGCATCGGACTTATCTCGGGTGAAAAACTGTTTTTT; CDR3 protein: CASSIGLISGEKLFF
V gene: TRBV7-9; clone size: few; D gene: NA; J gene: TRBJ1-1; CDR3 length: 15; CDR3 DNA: TGTGCCAGCAGCTTAGGTCCAGGGATGAACACTGAAGCTTTCTTT; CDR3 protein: CASSLGPGMNTEAFF
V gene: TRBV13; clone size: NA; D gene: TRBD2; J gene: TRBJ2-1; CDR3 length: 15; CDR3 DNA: TGTGCCAGCAGCTTCGAAACTAGCGCCATCAATGAGCAGTTCTTC; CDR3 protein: CASSFETSAINEQFF
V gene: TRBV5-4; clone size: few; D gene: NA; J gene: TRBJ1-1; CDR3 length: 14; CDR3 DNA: TGTGCCAGCAGCTTTCGGACTCTGGACACTGAAGCTTTCTTT; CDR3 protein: CASSFRTLDTEAFF
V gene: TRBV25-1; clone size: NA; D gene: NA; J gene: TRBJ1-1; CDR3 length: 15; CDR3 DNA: TGTGCCAGCAGTGACCCAGGGGATAGTAGCACTGAAGCTTTCTTT; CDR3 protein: CASSDPGDSSTEAFF
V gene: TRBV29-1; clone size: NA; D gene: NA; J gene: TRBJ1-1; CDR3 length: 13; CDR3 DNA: TGCAGCGTTGAAGACCAGGGGAACACTGAAGCTTTCTTT; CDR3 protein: CSVEDQGNTEAFF
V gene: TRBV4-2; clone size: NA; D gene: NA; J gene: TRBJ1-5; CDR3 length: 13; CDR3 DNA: TGTGCCAGCAGCCAAGCCCGTGATCAGCCCCAGCATTTT; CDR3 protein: CASSQARDQPQHF
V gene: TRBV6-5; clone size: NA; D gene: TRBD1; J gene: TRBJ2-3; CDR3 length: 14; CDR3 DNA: TGTGCCAGCAGCCGACAGGGGGTCACAGATACGCAGTATTTT; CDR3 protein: CASSRQGVTDTQYF
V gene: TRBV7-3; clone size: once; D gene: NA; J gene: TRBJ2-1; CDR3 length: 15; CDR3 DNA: TGTGCCAGCAGCTTGACCAGGGAGGCCTACAATGAGCAGTTCTTC; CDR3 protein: CASSLTREAYNEQFF
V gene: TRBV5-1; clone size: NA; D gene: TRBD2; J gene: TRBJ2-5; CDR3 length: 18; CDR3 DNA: TGCGCCAGCAGCGGAGGACTAGCGGGAGCCCAGCCTTGGGAGACCCAGTACTTC; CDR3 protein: CASSGGLAGAQPWETQYF
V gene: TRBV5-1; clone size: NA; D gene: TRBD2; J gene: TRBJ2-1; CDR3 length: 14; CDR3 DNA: TGCGCCAGCAGCTTGAACGGGAGGGACAATGAGCAGTTCTTC; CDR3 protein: CASSLNGRDNEQFF
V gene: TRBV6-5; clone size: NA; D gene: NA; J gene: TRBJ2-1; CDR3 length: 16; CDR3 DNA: TGTGCCAGCAGTTACTCGCTGCGGGGTTACTACAATGAGCAGTTCTTC; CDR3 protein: CASSYSLRGYYNEQFF
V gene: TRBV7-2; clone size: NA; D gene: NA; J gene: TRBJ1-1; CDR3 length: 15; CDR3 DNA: TGTGCCAGCAGCTTAGCTGGGGGGCCGAGCACTGAAGCTTTCTTT; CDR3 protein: CASSLAGGPSTEAFF
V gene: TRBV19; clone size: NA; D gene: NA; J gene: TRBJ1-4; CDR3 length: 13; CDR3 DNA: TGTGCCAGCACAGGGCGGGGTAATGAAAAACTGTTTTTT; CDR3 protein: CASTGRGNEKLFF
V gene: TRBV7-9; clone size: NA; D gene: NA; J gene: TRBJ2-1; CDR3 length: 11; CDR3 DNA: TGTGCCAGCAGCTTAATCGATGAGCAGTTCTTC; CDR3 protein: CASSLIDEQFF
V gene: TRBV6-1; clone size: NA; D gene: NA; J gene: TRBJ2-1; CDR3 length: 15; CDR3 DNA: TGTGCCAGCAGGGGCGTAGCGTCGTCCTACAATGAGCAGTTCTTC; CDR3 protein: CASRGVASSYNEQFF
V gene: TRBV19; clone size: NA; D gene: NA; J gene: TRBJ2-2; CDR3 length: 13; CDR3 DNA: TGTGCCAGTAGTATTCAGGGACACGGGGAGCTGTTTTTT; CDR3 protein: CASSIQGHGELFF
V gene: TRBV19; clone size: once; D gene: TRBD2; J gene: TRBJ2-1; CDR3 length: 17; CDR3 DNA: TGTGCCAGTAGTGGCCCAATGATGGGACTACCCTACAATGAGCAGTTCTTC; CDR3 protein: CASSGPMMGLPYNEQFF
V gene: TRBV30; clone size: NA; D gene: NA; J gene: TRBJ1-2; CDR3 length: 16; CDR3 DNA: TGTGCCTGGGTGGGAAAAGGGTTTCAGAGGTTTTATGGCTACACCTTC; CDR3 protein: CAWVGKGFQRFYGYTF
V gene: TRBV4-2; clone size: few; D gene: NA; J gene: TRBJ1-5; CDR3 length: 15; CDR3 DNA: TGTGCCAGCAGCCAAGATACGGGGAGCAATCAGCCCCAGCATTTT; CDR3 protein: CASSQDTGSNQPQHF
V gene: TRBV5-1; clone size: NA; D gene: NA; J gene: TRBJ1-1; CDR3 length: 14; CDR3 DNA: TGCGCCAGCAGCTTGGGGGACACTACCCCTGAAGCTTTCTTT; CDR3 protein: CASSLGDTTPEAFF
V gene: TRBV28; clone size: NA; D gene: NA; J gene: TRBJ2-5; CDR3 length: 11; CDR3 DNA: TGTGCCAGCAGCCCTGACGAGACCCAGTACTTC; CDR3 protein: CASSPDETQYF
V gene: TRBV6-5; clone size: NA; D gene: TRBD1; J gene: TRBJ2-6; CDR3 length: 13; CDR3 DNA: TGTGCCACTCGGGACAGTGGGGCCAACGTCCTGACTTTC; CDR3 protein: CATRDSGANVLTF
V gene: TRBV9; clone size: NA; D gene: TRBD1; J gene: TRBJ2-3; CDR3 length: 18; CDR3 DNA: TGTGCCAGCAGCGCGTCCGGGACAGGGTATCTGAGCACAGATACGCAGTATTTT; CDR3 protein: CASSASGTGYLSTDTQYF
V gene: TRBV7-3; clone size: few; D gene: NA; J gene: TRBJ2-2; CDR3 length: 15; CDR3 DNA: TGTGCCAGCAGCCTTAGCCGGGACGGCACCGGGGAGCTGTTTTTT; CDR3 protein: CASSLSRDGTGELFF
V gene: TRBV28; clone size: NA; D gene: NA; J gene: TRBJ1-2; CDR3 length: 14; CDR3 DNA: TGTGCCAGCAGTACCGGGGGGCTGGCGAACGGCTACACCTTC; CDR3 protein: CASSTGGLANGYTF
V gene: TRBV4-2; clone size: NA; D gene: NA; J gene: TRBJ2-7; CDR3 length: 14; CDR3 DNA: TGTGCCAGCAGCAGAGGAGGGGGCGCGGCCGAGCAGTACTTC; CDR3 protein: CASSRGGGAAEQYF
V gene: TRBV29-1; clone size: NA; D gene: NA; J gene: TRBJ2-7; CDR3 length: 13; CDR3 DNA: TGCAGCGCCCGGACTACTACCTACACCGAGCAGTACTTC; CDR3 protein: CSARTTTYTEQYF